The entry below gives a single T cell receptor beta chain sequence along with its context. The record originates from a study of T cells in Graves' hyperthyroidism and ophthalmopathy. Exclusion of patients followed from uncontrolled infection, other autoimmune disease, pregnancy or lactation. It was RNA transcripts that yielded the amplified TCR beta CDR3 regions. Using the HTBI primer set, a first-round RT-PCR was run on the TCR CDR3. TCRdb used MiXCR to reprocess the multiplex PCR reads, holding one entry per CDR3 protein. The sample comprises approximately 570,000 distinct CDR3 sequences, just under 20% of which are singletons, and less than 55% rests with the top ten. This sequence was found in a man aged 35 to 55 with Graves' ophthalmopathy. The sample was blood.

The CDR3 loop is CASSLSPQNTEAFF. The CDR3, as DNA: TGTGCCAGCAGTTTATCCCCACAGAACACTGAAGCTTTCTTT. The chain combines TRBV27 with TRBJ1-1; D gene unclear. The CDR3 totals 14 residues. Trimming left V 0 bases short and J 1 base short, with 6 bases between. Germline V gene lookup returns CDR1 MNHEY and CDR2 SMNVEV (reference sequence).